One sample yielded the 8 T cell receptor beta chains listed below, sequenced in a study of cytomegalovirus exposure and HLA in healthy donors. Primers: 60 Vbeta forward and 13 Jbeta reverse. TCRdb's table, derived via immunoSEQ multiplex PCR, lists solely in-frame clones and lacks some. In the table there are 180,000 or so clones, over 60% of which are singletons. Sequencing input: PBMCs. The receptors stem from a man in his fifties or sixties in good health and CMV-seropositive.

This sequence joins TRBV2 and TRBJ2-3, with TRBD2 matching 12 bases. V trimming: 10 bases; J trimming: 2 bases; junction bases outside the gene matches: 13. Germline CDR1 reads SNHLY; CDR2 reads FYNNEI. CDR3 length: 17 amino acids. The CDR3 sequence is CATINRLAGAYTDTQYF. The CDR3 DNA reads as TGTGCCACCATTAATAGACTAGCGGGGGCCTACACAGATACGCAGTATTTT.

The chain joins TRBV6-6 to TRBJ1-4, with D uncertain. The CDR3 spans 11 residues. Germline-derived CDR1 and CDR2 are MNHNY and SVGAGI (reference sequence). The ends were cut back, 7 bases at V and 10 bases at J, with 10 bases in the middle. This CDR3 is CASTLVGKLFF. As DNA, the CDR3 is TGTGCCAGCACTTTAGTCGGAAAACTGTTTTTT.

The J gene is TRBJ2-1, the V gene TRBV9, with TRBD2 matching 9 bases. The V gene end was trimmed by 2 bases and the J gene end by 6 bases; junction bases not matched to a gene: 6. The CDR3 is 15 residues long. Germline V gene lookup returns CDR1 SGDLS and CDR2 YYNGEE. CDR3 amino acids: CASSVGLARSNEQFF. Written as DNA, the CDR3 is TGTGCCAGCAGCGTTGGACTAGCGAGAAGCAATGAGCAGTTCTTC.

The chain recombines TRBV6-5 with TRBJ1-2; 8 bases are a match to TRBD1. The CDR3 is 15 amino acids. V lost 6 bases, J lost 8 bases, and 14 bases stayed unmatched. CDR1 MNHEY and CDR2 SVGAGI come from the germline V gene. The CDR3 region is CASSAIGQGGRGYTF. DNA of the CDR3: TGTGCCAGCAGCGCGATAGGACAGGGCGGACGAGGCTACACCTTC.

CDR3 sequence reads: CASRRQDMNTEAFF. CDR3 coding DNA: TGTGCCAGCAGGAGACAGGACATGAACACTGAAGCTTTCTTT. The rearrangement links TRBV7-9 to TRBJ1-1; weak D call: TRBD1 (6 bases). The CDR3 spans 14 residues. The V end lost 6 bases, the J end lost 0 bases, and 11 bases lay between the germline ends. Germline loops: CDR1 SEHNR, CDR2 FQNEAQ (reference sequence).

The chain couples TRBV28 to TRBJ2-5; 7 bases line up with TRBD1. Germline trimming cut 5 bases from V and 3 bases from J; bases unmatched to any gene: 6. This CDR3 has 14 amino acids. From germline, CDR1 is MDHEN and CDR2 SYDVKM. CDR3 sequence (DNA): TGTGCCAGCAGTACCAGACAGGGCAAAGAGACCCAGTACTTC. This gives the protein CASSTRQGKETQYF.

Of note for this clone: A read error may account for a junction end that differs from germline. V is TRBV2 and J is TRBJ1-4; tentatively, D is TRBD1 (6 bases). The CDR3 consists of 11 residues. Germline V CDR1 and CDR2: SNHLY, FYNNEI. CDR3 nucleotides: TGTGCCACAAGGTACAGGGAAAGACTGTTTTTT. Its translation is CATRYRERLFF.

The chain combines TRBV19 with TRBJ2-3; TRBD1 is a possible D gene (6 bases). CDR1 and CDR2 (germline): LNHDA, SQIVND (reference sequence). The ends were cut back, 5 bases at V and 0 bases at J, with 24 bases in the middle. This CDR3 has 19 amino acids. CDR3 residues: CASSPPGQITYSSTDTQYF. CDR3 bases: TGTGCCAGTAGTCCTCCCGGACAGATAACCTACTCTAGCACAGATACGCAGTATTTT.